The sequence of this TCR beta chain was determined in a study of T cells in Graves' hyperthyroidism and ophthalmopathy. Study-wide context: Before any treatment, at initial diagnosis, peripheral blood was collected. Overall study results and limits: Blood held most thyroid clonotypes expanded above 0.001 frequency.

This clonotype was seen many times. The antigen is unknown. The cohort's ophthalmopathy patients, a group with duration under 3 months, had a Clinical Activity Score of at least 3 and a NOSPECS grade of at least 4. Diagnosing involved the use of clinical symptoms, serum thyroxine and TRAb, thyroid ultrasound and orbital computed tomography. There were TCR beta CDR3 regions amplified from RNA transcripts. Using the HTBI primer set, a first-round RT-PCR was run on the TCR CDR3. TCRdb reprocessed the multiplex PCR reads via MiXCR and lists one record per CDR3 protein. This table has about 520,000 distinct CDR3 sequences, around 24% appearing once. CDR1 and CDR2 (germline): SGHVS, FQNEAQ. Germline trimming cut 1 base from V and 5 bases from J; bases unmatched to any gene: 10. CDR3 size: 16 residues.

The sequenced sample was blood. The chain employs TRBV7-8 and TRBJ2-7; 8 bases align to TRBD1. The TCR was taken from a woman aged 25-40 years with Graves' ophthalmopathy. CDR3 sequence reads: CASSLVRTGSPNEQYF. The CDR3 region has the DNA TGTGCCAGCAGCTTAGTACGGACAGGGTCCCCCAACGAGCAGTACTTC.